This T cell receptor (beta chain) was found in a study of cytomegalovirus exposure and HLA in healthy donors. This clone was recorded a few times. The target antigen is unknown. Findings and limits, study-wide: Specific recognition of CMV antigens was confirmed in vitro for three chains (all CMV-associated).

The CDR3 spans 22 residues. These donors counted as nominally healthy when sampled, but unrecorded immune exposures were likely. Primers included in the PCR were 60 Vbeta and 13 Jbeta primers. Some clones are missing from TCRdb's copy, which holds only in-frame ones; the method was immunoSEQ multiplex PCR. The sample lists 180,000 or so clones; around 80% were seen once. The sequenced sample was PBMCs. The chain carries TRBV12-2 and TRBJ2-6; the table's D call TRBD2 went unverified against the DNA. TRBV12-2 is an annotated pseudogene. The sequence was obtained from a woman aged 40 to 50 in good health and CMV-seropositive. The CDR3 nucleotides are TGTGCAAGTCGCTTATGTTCTAGCGGGAGGCTCAAATTACCCTCTGGGGCCAACGTCCTGACTTTC. Translating gives CASRLCSSGRLKLPSGANVLTF.